The 29 T cell receptor beta chains below were found in one sample sequenced in a study of T cell responses to AZD1222 COVID-19 vaccine. Using immunoSEQ multiplex PCR, the repertoire was profiled, and TCRdb retains in-frame clones only, with some absent. The sample comprises about 200,000 clones, approximately 94% of which are singletons, and approximately 1% rests with the top ten. Sequencing used peripheral blood, obtained on day 0 of MenACWY control vaccination. These receptors all stem from an adult in good health.

This chain uses TRBV4-1 with TRBJ1-2; 8 bases align to TRBD1. V shed 1 base and J 3 bases; nucleotides not matched to a gene: 10. Germline V gives CDR1 MGHRA, CDR2 YSYEKL. The CDR3 is 17 amino acids. The CDR3 is CASSQVTGQGADYGYTF. CDR3 coding DNA: TGCGCCAGCAGCCAAGTAACAGGGCAGGGGGCCGACTATGGCTACACCTTC.

J is TRBJ1-6 and V is TRBV28; D remains unclear. V was trimmed by 5 bases and J by 2 bases, leaving 10 bases between them. CDR1 and CDR2 from the germline V gene are MDHEN and SYDVKM. The CDR3 loop spans 15 amino acids. The CDR3 region is CASSRRGAYNSPLHF. The CDR3 coding sequence is TGTGCCAGCAGTCGCCGCGGGGCCTATAATTCACCCCTCCACTTT. The full variable domain, completed using reference TRBV28 and TRBJ1-6, is DVKVTQSSRYLVKRTGEKVFLECVQDMDHENMFWYRQDPGLGLRLIYFSYDVKMKEKGDIPEGYSVSREKKERFSLILESASTNQTSMYLCASSRRGAYNSPLHFGNGTRLTVT.

The rearrangement links TRBV27 to TRBJ1-2; 7 positions agree with TRBD1. Losses at the gene ends were 5 bases for V and 8 bases for J; bases not matched to a gene: 11. Per germline, CDR1 MNHEY and CDR2 SMNVEV (reference sequence). There are 14 residues in the CDR3. The CDR3 DNA reads TGTGCCAGCAGTCTCCGAGACAGGGTGGGGGGCTACACCTTC. Amino acids: CASSLRDRVGGYTF.

CDR3 region: CASSPATGRHTEAFF. CDR3 coding DNA: TGTGCCAGCAGCCCCGCAACAGGGCGTCACACTGAAGCTTTCTTT. This sequence joins TRBV6-5 and TRBJ1-1; possibly TRBD1 for D (6 bases). V lost 6 bases to trimming and J lost 3 bases, with 17 bases between them. The CDR3 runs to 15 residues. The germline gives CDR1 MNHEY, CDR2 SVGAGI.

The chain joins TRBV24-1 to TRBJ2-3, with D tentatively TRBD1 or TRBD2 (5 bases each). The CDR3 has 12 amino acids. Trimming shortened V by 9 bases and J by 2 bases, and 8 bases separated the two germline ends. In germline, CDR1 is KGHDR, CDR2 SFDVKD. CDR3 protein: CATGGTTDTQYF. In DNA form, the CDR3 reads TGTGCCACCGGGGGTACCACAGATACGCAGTATTTT.

This chain uses TRBV5-6 with TRBJ1-1; D possibly corresponds to TRBD1 (5 bases). The CDR3 totals 14 residues. The V gene lost 0 bases and the J gene lost 2 bases, with 8 bases spanning the gap. Germline V CDR1 and CDR2: SGHDT, YYEEEE. This CDR3 is CASSLGRVNTEAFF. For the CDR3, the DNA is TGTGCCAGCAGCTTGGGCAGGGTTAACACTGAAGCTTTCTTT.

The chain employs TRBV7-2 and TRBJ2-7; 7 bases align to TRBD1. The germline V gene has CDR1 SGHTA and CDR2 FQGNSA. V lost 5 bases and J lost 2; bases outside the gene matches: 9. The CDR3 runs to 15 residues. CDR3 loop: CASSPTGTEAYEQYF. CDR3 bases: TGTGCCAGCAGCCCGACAGGGACGGAGGCCTACGAGCAGTACTTC.

The CDR3 protein is CASSLDWEFSYNEQFF. The CDR3 bases are TGTGCCAGCAGCTTAGATTGGGAGTTCTCCTACAATGAGCAGTTCTTC. The rearrangement joins TRBV11-2 to TRBJ2-1, with D possibly being TRBD2 (5 bases). This CDR3 has 16 residues. Germline V lookup: CDR1 SGHAT, CDR2 FQNNGV. Trimming stripped 0 bases from V and 0 bases from J, with 9 bases between.

The rearrangement joins TRBV18 to TRBJ2-5; TRBD1 agrees at 7 bases. CDR3 length equals 14 residues. Germline V gene sequence: CDR1 KGHSH, CDR2 LQKENI. Germline trimming cut 6 bases from V and 10 bases from J; bases unmatched to any gene: 14. Written as DNA, the CDR3 is TGTGCCAGCTCTCTAGGGGGCTCAAGAGTTAGCCAGTACTTC. Translating it yields CASSLGGSRVSQYF.

The chain couples TRBV28 to TRBJ1-1; D is ambiguous. The CDR3 consists of 11 residues. V was pared by 6 bases and J by 4 bases, with 6 bases between. Germline V gene data show CDR1 as MDHEN and CDR2 as SYDVKM. The CDR3 reads CASRVTTEAFF. CDR3 coding DNA: TGTGCCAGCAGGGTGACCACTGAAGCTTTCTTT.

CDR3 DNA: TGTGCCAGCAGGGGGTATAGCAATCAGCCCCAGCATTTT. Translation: CASRGYSNQPQHF. V gene TRBV28 combines with J gene TRBJ1-5, with D unresolved. The ends were cut back, 6 bases at V and 0 bases at J, with 6 bases in the middle. From germline, CDR1 is MDHEN and CDR2 SYDVKM. This CDR3 has 13 amino acids.

This chain connects TRBV15 to TRBJ2-5; TRBD1 is a possible D gene (6 bases). V was cut by 0 bases and J by 5 bases, with 10 bases left in between. The CDR3 extends over 14 amino acids. CDR1 LNHNV and CDR2 YYDKDF come from the germline V gene (reference sequence). This CDR3 reads CATSREGAWETQYF. As DNA, the CDR3 is TGTGCCACCAGCAGAGAGGGGGCTTGGGAGACCCAGTACTTC.

This clone was detected only once. V is TRBV5-1 and J is TRBJ1-2; 7 bases are a match to TRBD1. In germline, CDR1 is SGHRS, CDR2 YFSETQ. CDR3 length equals 14 residues. Trimming at V came to 0 bases and at J to 4 bases, leaving 3 bases not matched to a gene. The CDR3, as DNA: TGCGCCAGCAGCTTGGCCCAGGGGGGCTATGGCTACACCTTC. It specifies CASSLAQGGYGYTF.

The V gene is TRBV2, the J gene TRBJ2-2; perhaps D is TRBD1 or TRBD2 (5 bases each). V was trimmed by 6 bases and J by 7 bases, leaving 18 bases between them. This CDR3 is built from 15 residues. Germline V gene lookup returns CDR1 SNHLY and CDR2 FYNNEI. The CDR3 sequence: CASSADRSGRGELFF. The CDR3 bases are TGTGCCAGCAGCGCCGATAGATCGGGGCGCGGGGAGCTGTTTTTT.

Concerning this clone: The sample contains more than one DNA sequence encoding this CDR3. The CDR3 here is CASSLAGSSYNSPLHF. The CDR3 DNA sequence: TGCGCCAGCAGCTTGGCCGGCAGCTCCTATAATTCACCCCTCCACTTT. V and J are TRBV5-1 and TRBJ1-6; D is unresolved. Between the trimmed V and J ends, which lost 0 bases and 0 bases, there was a span of 7 bases. The CDR3 length is 16 residues. Germline lookup yields CDR1 SGHRS and CDR2 YFSETQ.

The V and J genes are TRBV18 and TRBJ2-1; 9 positions agree with TRBD2. Germline loops: CDR1 KGHSH, CDR2 LQKENI. This CDR3 region has 14 residues. J gave up 5 bases and V 6 bases, and 5 bases lay outside the gene matches. CDR3 DNA sequence: TGTGCCAGCTCCTCTGCGGGGGGGAACAATGAGCAGTTCTTC. It codes for CASSSAGGNNEQFF.

The rearrangement uses TRBV19 and TRBJ2-1; TRBD1 might be the D (6 bases). CDR1 is LNHDA, CDR2 SQIVND, per germline (reference sequence). Trimming removed 10 bases from V and 4 bases from J, with 14 bases in between. The CDR3 has 13 amino acids. The CDR3 reads CATSDRGYNEQFF. The CDR3 nucleotides are TGTGCCACTTCGGACAGAGGATACAATGAGCAGTTCTTC.

J is TRBJ1-5 and V is TRBV4-1; D is unclear. This CDR3 has 15 amino acids. The germline V gene has CDR1 MGHRA and CDR2 YSYEKL. Trimming took 0 bases from V and 7 from J, leaving 13 bases between them. The CDR3 loop is CASSQEGSGFQPQHF. In DNA form, the CDR3 reads TGCGCCAGCAGCCAAGAGGGCTCTGGTTTCCAGCCCCAGCATTTT.

The chain has TRBV9 and TRBJ2-3; a weak D match, TRBD1 (6 bases). Trimming stripped 4 bases from V and 2 bases from J, with 14 bases between. The CDR3 consists of 15 residues. Germline V CDR1 and CDR2: SGDLS, YYNGEE. For the CDR3, the DNA is TGTGCCAGCAGCTCCACCACAGGGAACACAGATACGCAGTATTTT. It encodes CASSSTTGNTDTQYF.

The V and J genes are TRBV5-1 and TRBJ1-1; TRBD1 is a possible D gene (5 bases). In germline, CDR1 is SGHRS, CDR2 YFSETQ. CDR3 size: 15 residues. Trimming left V 3 bases short and J 0 bases short, with 12 bases between. CDR3 sequence (DNA): TGCGCCAGCAGCTCGAGGGGTACGATGAACACTGAAGCTTTCTTT. Encoded protein: CASSSRGTMNTEAFF.

The rearrangement links TRBV6-5 to TRBJ1-2, with a possible D match to TRBD1 (6 bases). The CDR3 runs 14 residues. Trimming took off 7 bases at V and 6 bases at J, with 18 bases between the two ends. The V gene's germline CDR1 is MNHEY and CDR2 SVGAGI. The CDR3 sequence is CASTEGNRANGYTF. CDR3 bases: TGTGCCAGCACCGAAGGGAACAGGGCCAATGGCTACACCTTC.

This clone was found a few times. CDR3 in amino acids: CASSKVGGGQPQHF. DNA for the CDR3: TGTGCCAGCAGCAAGGTGGGGGGTGGTCAGCCCCAGCATTTT. The V call is TRBV5-6, the J call TRBJ1-5; D is perhaps TRBD1 (5 bases). V was shortened by 4 bases and J by 6 bases, with 14 bases between the two germline ends. Germline V gene lookup returns CDR1 SGHDT and CDR2 YYEEEE. The CDR3 loop spans 14 amino acids.

The chain joins TRBV10-3 to TRBJ1-5; no reliable D call. The germline gives CDR1 ENHRY, CDR2 SYGVKD. V shed 4 bases and J shed 4 bases, with 8 bases lying between them. The CDR3 consists of 13 residues. The CDR3: CAISGESNQPQHF. The CDR3 DNA follows: TGTGCCATCAGTGGGGAAAGTAATCAGCCCCAGCATTTT.

This sequence joins TRBV5-3 and TRBJ2-7; the D is unclear. TRBV5-3 is reported as an ORF; its role is uncertain. Trimming took 4 bases from V and 7 from J, leaving 6 bases between them. The CDR3 covers 10 residues. CDR3 DNA sequence: TGTGCCAGAAGCCGGGTAGAGCAGTACTTC. Translating gives CARSRVEQYF.

The V and J genes are TRBV28 and TRBJ2-7; unclear D gene. V shed 7 bases and J shed 1 base, with 14 bases lying between them. The length of the CDR3 is 14 residues. From germline, CDR1 is MDHEN and CDR2 SYDVKM. The DNA for the CDR3 is TGTGCCAGCACCTCGGTGGGGTATTCCTACGAGCAGTACTTC. It translates to CASTSVGYSYEQYF.

This rearrangement joins TRBV28 to TRBJ1-2, with D tentatively TRBD1 (6 bases). CDR1 is MDHEN, CDR2 SYDVKM, per germline. Trimming cost V 9 bases and J 2 bases, with 13 bases left between them. This CDR3 contains 13 residues. CDR3 in amino acids: CASTTGVNYGYTF. The CDR3 bases are TGTGCCAGTACGACAGGCGTAAACTATGGCTACACCTTC.

This clone was observed a single time. The junction does not match germline at one end; this may be a read error. This chain joins TRBV30 and TRBJ2-7; D is unresolved. The CDR3 spans 14 residues. Germline V lookup: CDR1 GTSNPN, CDR2 SVGIG (reference sequence). The CDR3 reads CAWGVGPGSYEQYF. Here the CDR3 DNA reads TGTGCCTGGGGTGTTGGACCTGGCTCCTACGAGCAGTACTTC.

V gene TRBV6-6 combines with J gene TRBJ1-2, with D unclear. CDR3 size: 14 residues. V lost 2 bases and J 0 bases, leaving 7 bases between the germline ends. Germline values: CDR1 MNHNY, CDR2 SVGAGI (reference sequence). DNA of the CDR3: TGTGCCAGCAGTTACGGAAGCTCTAACTATGGCTACACCTTC. It is translated as CASSYGSSNYGYTF.

In DNA, the CDR3 is TGTGCCAGCAGCCCAAAAGCGGGGCCCCAAGAGACCCAGTACTTC. Protein product: CASSPKAGPQETQYF. The chain links TRBV9 to TRBJ2-5; 7 nucleotides match TRBD2. J was trimmed by 1 base and V by 4 bases; bases with no gene match: 7. The CDR3 covers 15 residues. Germline values: CDR1 SGDLS, CDR2 YYNGEE. The full variable domain, its missing parts supplied by reference TRBV9 and TRBJ2-5, is DSGVTQTPKHLITATGQRVTLRCSPRSGDLSVYWYQQSLDQGLQFLIQYYNGEERAKGNILERFSAQQFPDLHSELNLSSLELGDSALYFCASSPKAGPQETQYFGPGTRLLVL.